This TCR beta chain came from a study of memory CD4+ T cells and cytomegalovirus serostatus. The protocol was immunoSEQ multiplex PCR, while the TCRdb copy is restricted to in-frame clones and leaves out a portion. The sample holds around 57,000 clones, around 81% seen once. Single viable CD3+CD4+CD8-CD45RO+ cells were sorted as the memory CD4+ T cells. Deletions cut 6 bases from V and 0 bases from J, with 14 bases between. The CDR3 is 15 residues long. Germline CDR1 and CDR2: ENHRY and SYGVKD. The chain recombines TRBV10-3 with TRBJ1-1; a possible D gene is TRBD1 (5 bases). The sample was memory CD4+ T cells from blood. This receptor was obtained from an adult in good health and CMV-seronegative. Some clones in this sample may be carry-over from other donors' samples. CDR3 nucleotides: TGTGCCATCAGCACATCGACAGAACTGAACACTGAAGCTTTCTTT. This codes for CAISTSTELNTEAFF.